This T cell receptor beta chain was sequenced during a study of T cells in Graves' hyperthyroidism and ophthalmopathy. Study-level findings and limits: Ophthalmopathy onset followed model prediction by a median approximately 5.9 months. Separation of ophthalmopathy from stable hyperthyroidism was achieved by a 13 V-J model.

CDR3 length equals 16 residues. Per the germline V gene, CDR1 is SGHKS and CDR2 is YYEKEE (reference sequence). V was cut by 0 bases and J by 5 bases, with 17 bases left in between. TCR beta CDR3 regions were amplified from RNA transcripts. The HTBI primer set served for first-round RT-PCR of the TCR CDR3. TCRdb passed the multiplex PCR reads through MiXCR, listing each CDR3 protein once. Among around 350,000 distinct CDR3 sequences listed, less than 15% were seen once. Aged 18 to 65, the patients had hyperthyroidism that was newly diagnosed and had lasted under 2 months. Criteria for exclusion of patients were uncontrolled infection, other autoimmune disease, pregnancy or lactation. This clonotype showed up many times. Its antigen is undetermined.

The clonotype comes from a young woman with Graves' hyperthyroidism. The sequenced material came from blood. The V and J genes are TRBV5-5 and TRBJ1-1, with D possibly being TRBD1 (5 bases). The CDR3: CASSLGEGSDGTEAFF. In nucleotides, the CDR3 is TGTGCCAGCAGCTTGGGAGAGGGGTCGGATGGTACTGAAGCTTTCTTT. Together with reference TRBV5-5 and TRBJ1-1, the CDR3 gives the full variable domain: DAGVTQSPTHLIKTRGQQVTLRCSPISGHKSVSWYQQVLGQGPQFIFQYYEKEERGRGNFPDRFSARQFPNYSSELNVNALLLGDSALYLCASSLGEGSDGTEAFFGQGTRLTVV.